This T cell receptor beta chain is drawn from a study of beta chain features in type 1 diabetes. A note on this clone: One base away lies a much larger clone, so this may be a sequencing read error.

Germline lookup yields CDR1 SGHTA and CDR2 FQGTGA. Trimming at V came to 5 bases and at J to 6 bases, leaving 9 bases not matched to a gene. The CDR3 spans 16 residues. The study reverse transcribed the entire isolated RNA, so it sequenced expressed TCRB transcripts. This table comes from immunoSEQ multiplex PCR, and its TCRdb copy is limited to in-frame clones, with some not included. The sample consists of hundreds of thousands of clones, approximately 15% of them appearing once. The sample was central memory CD4+ T cells from blood. This chain connects TRBV7-3 to TRBJ2-1; 11 positions match TRBD2. This receptor was taken from a man between 25 and 39 years old in good health. The CDR3 coding sequence is TGTGCCAGCAGCCCCGCCGGGACTAGCGGATTCAATGAGCAGTTCTTC. Amino acids: CASSPAGTSGFNEQFF.